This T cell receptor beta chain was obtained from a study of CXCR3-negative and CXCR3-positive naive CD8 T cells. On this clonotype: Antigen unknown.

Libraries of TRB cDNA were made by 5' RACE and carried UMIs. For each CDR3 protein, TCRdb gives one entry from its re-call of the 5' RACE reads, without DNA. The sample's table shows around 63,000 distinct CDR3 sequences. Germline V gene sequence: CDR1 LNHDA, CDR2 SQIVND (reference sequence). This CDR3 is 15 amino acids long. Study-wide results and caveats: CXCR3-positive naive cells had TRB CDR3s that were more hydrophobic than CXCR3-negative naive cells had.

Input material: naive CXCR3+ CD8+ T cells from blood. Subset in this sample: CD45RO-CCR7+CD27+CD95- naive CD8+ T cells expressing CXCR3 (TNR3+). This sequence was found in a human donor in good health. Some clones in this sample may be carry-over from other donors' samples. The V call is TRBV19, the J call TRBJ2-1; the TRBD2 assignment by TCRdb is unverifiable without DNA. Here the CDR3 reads CVSSPMRGGSNEQFF.